This T cell receptor beta chain stems from a study of T cell responses to AZD1222 COVID-19 vaccine. Study-wide findings and caveats: Donors were mostly white British, more females; clonal diversity possibly underestimated. Rises in breadth and depth of Spike-specific TCRs came after two AZD1222 doses.

About this clone itself: Its antigen is as yet unknown.

V lost 4 bases, J lost 8 bases, and 12 bases lay in between. CDR3 length: 13 amino acids. Germline V lookup: CDR1 MNHEY, CDR2 SVGEGT. Libraries were prepared by immunoSEQ multiplex PCR; TCRdb keeps only in-frame clonotypes and omits some of them. The sample lists 110,000 to 150,000 clones, about 89% occurring once. The sequencing here drew on peripheral blood, taken on day 0 of AZD1222 vaccination. This rearrangement joins TRBV6-2 or TRBV6-3 to TRBJ2-1; D is possibly TRBD2 (6 bases). The origin of this receptor is an adult in good health. This chain's CDR3 is CASSWEVWDEQFF. CDR3 nucleotide sequence: TGTGCCAGCAGTTGGGAGGTTTGGGATGAGCAGTTCTTC.